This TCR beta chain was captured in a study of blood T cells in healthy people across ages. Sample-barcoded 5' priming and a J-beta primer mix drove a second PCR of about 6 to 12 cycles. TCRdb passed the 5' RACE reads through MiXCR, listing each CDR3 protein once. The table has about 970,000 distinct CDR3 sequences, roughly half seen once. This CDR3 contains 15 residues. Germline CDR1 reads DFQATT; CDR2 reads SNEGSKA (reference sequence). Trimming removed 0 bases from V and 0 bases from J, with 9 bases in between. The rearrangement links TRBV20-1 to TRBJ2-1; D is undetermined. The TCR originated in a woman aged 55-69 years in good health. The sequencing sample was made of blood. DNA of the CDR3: TGCAGTGCTAGAGATCCGGGTAGCTCCTACAATGAGCAGTTCTTC. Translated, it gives CSARDPGSSYNEQFF.